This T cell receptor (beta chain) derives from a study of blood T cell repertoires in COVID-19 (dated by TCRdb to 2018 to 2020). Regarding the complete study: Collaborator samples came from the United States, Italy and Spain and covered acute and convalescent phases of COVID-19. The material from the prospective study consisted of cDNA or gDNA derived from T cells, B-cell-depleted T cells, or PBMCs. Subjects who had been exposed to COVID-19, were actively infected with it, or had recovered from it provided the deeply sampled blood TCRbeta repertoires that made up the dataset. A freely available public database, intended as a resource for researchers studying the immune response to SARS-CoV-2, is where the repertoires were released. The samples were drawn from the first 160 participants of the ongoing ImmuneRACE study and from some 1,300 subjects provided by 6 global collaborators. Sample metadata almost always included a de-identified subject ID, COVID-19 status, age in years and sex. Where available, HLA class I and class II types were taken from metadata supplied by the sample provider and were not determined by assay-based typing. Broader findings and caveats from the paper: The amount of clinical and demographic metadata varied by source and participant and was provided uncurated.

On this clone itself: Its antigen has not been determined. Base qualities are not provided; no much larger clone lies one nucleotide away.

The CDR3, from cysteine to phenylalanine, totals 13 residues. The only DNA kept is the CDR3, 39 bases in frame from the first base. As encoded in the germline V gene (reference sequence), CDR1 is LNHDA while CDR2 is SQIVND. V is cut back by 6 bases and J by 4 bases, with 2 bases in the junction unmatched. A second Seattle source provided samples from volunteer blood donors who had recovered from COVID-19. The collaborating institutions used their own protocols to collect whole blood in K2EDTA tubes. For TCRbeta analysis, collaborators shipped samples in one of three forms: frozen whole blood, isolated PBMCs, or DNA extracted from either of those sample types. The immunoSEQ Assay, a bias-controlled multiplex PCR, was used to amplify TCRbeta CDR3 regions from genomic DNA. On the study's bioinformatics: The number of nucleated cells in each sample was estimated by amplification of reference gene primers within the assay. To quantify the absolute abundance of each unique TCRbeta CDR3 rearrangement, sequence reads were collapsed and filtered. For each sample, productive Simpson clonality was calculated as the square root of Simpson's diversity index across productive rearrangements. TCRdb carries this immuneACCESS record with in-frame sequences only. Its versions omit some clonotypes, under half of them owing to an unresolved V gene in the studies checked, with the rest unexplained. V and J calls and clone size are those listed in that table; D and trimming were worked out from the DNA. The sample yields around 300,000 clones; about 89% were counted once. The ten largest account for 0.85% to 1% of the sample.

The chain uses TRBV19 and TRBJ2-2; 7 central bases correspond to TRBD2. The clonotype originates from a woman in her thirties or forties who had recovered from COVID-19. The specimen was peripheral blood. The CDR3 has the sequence CASRVAGTGELFF. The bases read TGTGCCAGTAGAGTAGCGGGCACCGGGGAGCTGTTTTTT. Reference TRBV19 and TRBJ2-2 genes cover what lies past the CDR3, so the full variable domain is DGGITQSPKYLFRKEGQNVTLSCEQNLNHDAMYWYRQDPGQGLRLIYYSQIVNDFQKGDIAEGYSVSREKKESFPLTVTSAQKNPTAFYLCASRVAGTGELFFGEGSRLTVL.